A selection of T cell receptor beta chains follows, all from one sample in a study of shared clonotypes between healthy human individuals. Here immunoSEQ multiplex PCR was the method, and the copy in TCRdb shows in-frame clones only, minus some. The sample shows around 2,100,000 clones, about 95% of them seen only once. The sample comprised naive CD8+ T cells sorted from blood. These receptors came from a man aged 18 to 30 in good health. The CDR3 runs from the conserved cysteine through the conserved F or W. A D gene is named only where the DNA matches it firmly.

NA	TRBV6-5	TRBJ2-7	CASSYGPGGGEQYF	TGTGCCAGCAGTTATGGGCCCGGGGGAGGCGAGCAGTACTTC
NA	TRBV19	TRBJ1-1	CASTAGLPAFF	TGTGCCAGTACCGCCGGGCTGCCAGCTTTCTTT
NA	TRBV28	TRBJ2-1	CASSLMNDEQFF	TGTGCCAGCAGTTTAATGAATGATGAGCAGTTCTTC
NA	TRBV6-5	TRBJ2-1	CARLVGGQRNEQFF	TGTGCCAGATTGGTTGGAGGGCAGCGCAATGAGCAGTTCTTC
TRBD2	TRBV6-4	TRBJ2-1	CASAPSASGHNEQFF	TGTGCCAGTGCGCCCTCGGCTAGCGGACACAATGAGCAGTTCTTC
NA	TRBV28	TRBJ1-6	CASSLRGIWPLHF	TGTGCCAGCAGTTTGAGGGGGATTTGGCCCCTCCACTTT
NA	TRBV6-1	TRBJ1-2	CASSEAGPVYGYTF	TGTGCCAGCAGTGAAGCAGGGCCAGTCTATGGCTACACCTTC
TRBD1	TRBV7-9	TRBJ1-1	CASTGTANTEAFF	TGTGCCTCCACAGGGACAGCGAACACTGAAGCTTTCTTT
TRBD1	TRBV9	TRBJ1-5	CASSVEGTGNQPQHF	TGTGCCAGCAGCGTAGAGGGGACAGGAAATCAGCCCCAGCATTTT
NA	TRBV7-9	TRBJ2-3	CASSSNGPSTDTQYF	TGTGCCAGCAGCTCTAACGGTCCTAGCACAGATACGCAGTATTTT
NA	TRBV5-8	TRBJ2-2	CASSLAVTGELFF	TGTGCCAGCAGCTTGGCTGTCACCGGGGAGCTGTTTTTT
NA	TRBV4-3	TRBJ1-2	CASSQDVGATNYGYTF	TGCGCCAGCAGCCAAGATGTGGGGGCTACTAACTATGGCTACACCTTC
NA	TRBV27	TRBJ1-5	CASSSDSSGNQPQHF	TGTGCCAGCAGTTCGGACAGTTCGGGCAATCAGCCCCAGCATTTT
NA	TRBV5-5	TRBJ2-7	CASSLDVGYEQYF	TGTGCCAGCAGCTTGGATGTGGGGTACGAGCAGTACTTC
TRBD1	TRBV7-2	TRBJ1-1	CASSLRDSRQNTEAFF	TGTGCCAGCAGCCTTAGGGACAGCCGGCAGAACACTGAAGCTTTCTTT
NA	TRBV5-6	TRBJ2-7	CASSWGAGYNEQYF	TGTGCCAGCAGCTGGGGTGCGGGGTACAACGAGCAGTACTTC
NA	TRBV21-1	TRBJ2-5	CASSKGGQGPRKETQYF	TGTGCCAGCAGCAAAGGGGGGCAGGGTCCGCGAAAAGAGACCCAGTACTTC
NA	TRBV7-9	TRBJ2-6	CAAGDISSGANVLTF	TGTGCCGCAGGGGATATAAGCTCTGGGGCCAACGTCCTGACTTTC